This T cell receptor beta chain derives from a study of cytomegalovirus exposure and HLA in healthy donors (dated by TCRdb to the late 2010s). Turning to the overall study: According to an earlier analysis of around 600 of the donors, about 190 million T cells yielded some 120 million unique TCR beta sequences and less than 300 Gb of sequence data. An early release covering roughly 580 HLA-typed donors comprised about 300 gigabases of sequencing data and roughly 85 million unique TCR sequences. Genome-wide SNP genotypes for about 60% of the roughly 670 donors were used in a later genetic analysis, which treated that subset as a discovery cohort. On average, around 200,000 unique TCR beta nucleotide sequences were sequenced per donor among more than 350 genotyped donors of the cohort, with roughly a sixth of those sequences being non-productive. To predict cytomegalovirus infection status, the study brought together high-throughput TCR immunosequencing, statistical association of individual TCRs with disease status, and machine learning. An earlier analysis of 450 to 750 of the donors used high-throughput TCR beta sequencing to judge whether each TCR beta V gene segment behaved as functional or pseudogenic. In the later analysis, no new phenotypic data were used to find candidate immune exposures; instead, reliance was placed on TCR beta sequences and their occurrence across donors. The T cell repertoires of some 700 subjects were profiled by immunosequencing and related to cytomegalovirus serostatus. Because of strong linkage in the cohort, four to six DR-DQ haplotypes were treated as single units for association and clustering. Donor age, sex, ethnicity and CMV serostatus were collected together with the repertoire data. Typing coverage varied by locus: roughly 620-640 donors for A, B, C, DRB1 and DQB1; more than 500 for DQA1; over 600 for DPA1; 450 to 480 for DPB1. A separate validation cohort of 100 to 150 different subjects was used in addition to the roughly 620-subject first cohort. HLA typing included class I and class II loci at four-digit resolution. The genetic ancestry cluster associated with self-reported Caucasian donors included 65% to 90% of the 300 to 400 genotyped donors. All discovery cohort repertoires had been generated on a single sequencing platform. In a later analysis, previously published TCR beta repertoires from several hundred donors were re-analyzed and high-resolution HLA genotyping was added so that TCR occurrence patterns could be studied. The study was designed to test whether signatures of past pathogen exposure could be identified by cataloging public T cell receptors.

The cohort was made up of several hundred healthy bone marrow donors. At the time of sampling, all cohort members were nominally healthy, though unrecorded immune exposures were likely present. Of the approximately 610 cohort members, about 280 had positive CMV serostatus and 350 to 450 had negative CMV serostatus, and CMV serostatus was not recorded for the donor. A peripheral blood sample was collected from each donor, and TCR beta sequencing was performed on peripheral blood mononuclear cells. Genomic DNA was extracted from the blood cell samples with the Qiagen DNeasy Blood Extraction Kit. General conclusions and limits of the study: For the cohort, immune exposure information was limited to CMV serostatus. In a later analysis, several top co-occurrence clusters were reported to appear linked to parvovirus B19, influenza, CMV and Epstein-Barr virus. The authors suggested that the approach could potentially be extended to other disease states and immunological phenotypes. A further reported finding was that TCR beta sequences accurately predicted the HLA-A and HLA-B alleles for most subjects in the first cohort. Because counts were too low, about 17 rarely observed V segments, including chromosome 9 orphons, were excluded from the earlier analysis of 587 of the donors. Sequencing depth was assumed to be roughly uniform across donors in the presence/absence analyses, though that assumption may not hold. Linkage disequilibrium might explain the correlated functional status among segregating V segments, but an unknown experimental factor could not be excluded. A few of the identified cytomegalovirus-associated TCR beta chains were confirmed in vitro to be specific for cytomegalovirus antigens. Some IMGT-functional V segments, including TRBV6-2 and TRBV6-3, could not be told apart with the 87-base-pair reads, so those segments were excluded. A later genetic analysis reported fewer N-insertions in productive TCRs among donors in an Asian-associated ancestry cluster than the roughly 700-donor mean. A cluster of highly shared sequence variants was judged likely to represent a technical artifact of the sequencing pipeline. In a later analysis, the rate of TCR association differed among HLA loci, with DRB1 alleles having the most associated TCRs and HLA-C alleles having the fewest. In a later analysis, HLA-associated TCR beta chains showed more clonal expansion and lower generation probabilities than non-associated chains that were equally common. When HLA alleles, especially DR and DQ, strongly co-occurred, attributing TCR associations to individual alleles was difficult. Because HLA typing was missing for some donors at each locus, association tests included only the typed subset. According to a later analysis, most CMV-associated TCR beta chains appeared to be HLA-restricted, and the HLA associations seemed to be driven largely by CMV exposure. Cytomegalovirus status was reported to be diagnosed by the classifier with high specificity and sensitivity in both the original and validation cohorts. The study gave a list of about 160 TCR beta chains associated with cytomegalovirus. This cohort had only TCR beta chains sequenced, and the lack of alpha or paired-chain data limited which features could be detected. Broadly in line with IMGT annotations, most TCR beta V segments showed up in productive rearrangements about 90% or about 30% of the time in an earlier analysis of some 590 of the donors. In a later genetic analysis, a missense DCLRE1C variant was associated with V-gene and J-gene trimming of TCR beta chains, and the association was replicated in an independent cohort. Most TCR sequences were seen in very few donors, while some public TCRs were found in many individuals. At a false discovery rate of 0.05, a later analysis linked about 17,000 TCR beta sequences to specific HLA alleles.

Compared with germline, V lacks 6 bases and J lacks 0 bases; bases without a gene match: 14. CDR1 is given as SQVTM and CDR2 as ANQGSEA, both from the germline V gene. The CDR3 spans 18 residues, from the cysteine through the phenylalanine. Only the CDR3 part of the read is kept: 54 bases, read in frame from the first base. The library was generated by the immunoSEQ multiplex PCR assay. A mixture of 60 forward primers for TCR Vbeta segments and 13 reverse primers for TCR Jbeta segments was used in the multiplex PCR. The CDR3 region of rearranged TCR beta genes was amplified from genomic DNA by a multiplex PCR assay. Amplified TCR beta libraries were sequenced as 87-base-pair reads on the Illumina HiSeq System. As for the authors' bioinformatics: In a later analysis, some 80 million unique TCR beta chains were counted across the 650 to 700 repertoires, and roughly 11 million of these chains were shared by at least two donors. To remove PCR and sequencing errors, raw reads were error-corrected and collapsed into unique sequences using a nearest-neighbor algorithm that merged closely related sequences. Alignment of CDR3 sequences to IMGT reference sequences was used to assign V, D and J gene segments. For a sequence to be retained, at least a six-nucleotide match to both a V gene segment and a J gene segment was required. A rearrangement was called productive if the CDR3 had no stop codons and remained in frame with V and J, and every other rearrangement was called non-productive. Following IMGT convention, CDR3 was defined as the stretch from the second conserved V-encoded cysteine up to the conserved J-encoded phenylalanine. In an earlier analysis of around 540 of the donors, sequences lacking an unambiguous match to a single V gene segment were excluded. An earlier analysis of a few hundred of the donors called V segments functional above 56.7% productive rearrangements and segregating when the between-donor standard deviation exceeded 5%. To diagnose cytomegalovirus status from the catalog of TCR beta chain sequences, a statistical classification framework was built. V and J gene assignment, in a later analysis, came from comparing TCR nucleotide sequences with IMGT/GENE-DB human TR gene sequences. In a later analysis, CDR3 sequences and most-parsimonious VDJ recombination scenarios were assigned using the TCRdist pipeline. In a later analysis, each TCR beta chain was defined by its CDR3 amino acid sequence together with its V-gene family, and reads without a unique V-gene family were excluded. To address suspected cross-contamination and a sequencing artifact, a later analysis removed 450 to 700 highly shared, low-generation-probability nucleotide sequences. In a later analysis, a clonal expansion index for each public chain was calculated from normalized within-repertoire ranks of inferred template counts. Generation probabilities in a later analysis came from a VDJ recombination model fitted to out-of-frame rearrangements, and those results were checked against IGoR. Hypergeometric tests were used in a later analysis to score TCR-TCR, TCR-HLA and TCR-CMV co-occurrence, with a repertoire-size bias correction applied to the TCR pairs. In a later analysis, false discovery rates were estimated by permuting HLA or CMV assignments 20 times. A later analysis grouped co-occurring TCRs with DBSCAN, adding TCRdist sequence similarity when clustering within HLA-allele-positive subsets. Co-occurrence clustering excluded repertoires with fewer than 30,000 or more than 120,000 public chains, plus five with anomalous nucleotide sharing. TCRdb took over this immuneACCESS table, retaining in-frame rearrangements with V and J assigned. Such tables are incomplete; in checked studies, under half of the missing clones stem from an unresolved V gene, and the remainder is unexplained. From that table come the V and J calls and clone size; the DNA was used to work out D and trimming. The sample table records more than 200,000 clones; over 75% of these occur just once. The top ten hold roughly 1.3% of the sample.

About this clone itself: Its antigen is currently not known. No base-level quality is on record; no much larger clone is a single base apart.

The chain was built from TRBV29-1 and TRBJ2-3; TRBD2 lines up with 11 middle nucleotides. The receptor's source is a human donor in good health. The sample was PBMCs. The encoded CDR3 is CSVRELAGVVGSTDTQYF. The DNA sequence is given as TGCAGCGTCCGGGAACTAGCGGGAGTGGTCGGGAGCACAGATACGCAGTATTTT.